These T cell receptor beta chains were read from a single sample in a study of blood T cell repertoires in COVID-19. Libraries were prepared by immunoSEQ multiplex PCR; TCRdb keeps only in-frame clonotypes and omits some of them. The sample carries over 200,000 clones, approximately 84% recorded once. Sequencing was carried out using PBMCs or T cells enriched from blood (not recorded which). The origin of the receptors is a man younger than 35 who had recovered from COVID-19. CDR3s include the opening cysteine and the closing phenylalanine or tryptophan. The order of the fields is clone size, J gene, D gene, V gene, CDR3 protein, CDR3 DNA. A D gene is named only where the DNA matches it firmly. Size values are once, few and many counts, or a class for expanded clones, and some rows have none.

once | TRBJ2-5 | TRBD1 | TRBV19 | CASSTKDREETQYF | TGTGCCAGTAGTACGAAGGACAGGGAAGAGACCCAGTACTTC
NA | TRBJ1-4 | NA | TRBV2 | CASTGSTNEKLFF | TGTGCCAGCACAGGGTCAACTAATGAAAAACTGTTTTTT
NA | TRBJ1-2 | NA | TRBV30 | CAWSVDRARGYTF | TGTGCCTGGAGTGTGGACAGAGCCCGGGGCTACACCTTC
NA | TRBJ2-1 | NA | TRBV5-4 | CASSLGGAATYNEQFF | TGTGCCAGCAGCTTGGGAGGAGCGGCGACCTACAATGAGCAGTTCTTC
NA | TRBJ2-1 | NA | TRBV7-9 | CASSWVGGISTNEQFF | TGTGCCAGCAGCTGGGTCGGCGGGATTTCCACCAATGAGCAGTTCTTC
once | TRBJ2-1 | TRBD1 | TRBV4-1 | CASSQGFIGQGVPNEQFF | TGCGCCAGCAGCCAAGGCTTTATTGGGCAGGGGGTACCCAATGAGCAGTTCTTC
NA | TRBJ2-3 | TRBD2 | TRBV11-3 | CASSWGLAGDLRFTDTQYF | TGTGCCAGCAGCTGGGGACTAGCGGGGGACCTACGTTTCACAGATACGCAGTATTTT
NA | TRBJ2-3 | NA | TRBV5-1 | CASSPGTPGDTQYF | TGCGCCAGCAGCCCGGGGACTCCTGGGGATACGCAGTATTTT
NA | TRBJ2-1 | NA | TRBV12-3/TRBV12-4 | CASSLRGGNEQFF | TGTGCCAGCAGTTTAAGAGGGGGCAATGAGCAGTTCTTC
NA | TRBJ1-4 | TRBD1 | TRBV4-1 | CASSQLRGEKLFF | TGCGCCAGCAGCCAGCTCAGGGGGGAAAAACTGTTTTTT
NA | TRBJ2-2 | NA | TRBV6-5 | CASSTQGNTGELFF | TGTGCCAGCAGTACCCAGGGAAACACCGGGGAGCTGTTTTTT
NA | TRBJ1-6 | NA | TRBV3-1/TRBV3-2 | CASSQGSPLHF | TGTGCCAGCAGCCAGGGCTCACCCCTCCACTTT
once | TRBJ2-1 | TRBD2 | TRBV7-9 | CASRSSGGNEQFF | TGTGCCAGCAGGTCTAGCGGAGGCAATGAGCAGTTCTTC
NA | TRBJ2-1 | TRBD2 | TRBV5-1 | CASSFPASGGAAPFF | TGCGCCAGCAGCTTCCCCGCTAGCGGGGGGGCGGCGCCGTTCTTC
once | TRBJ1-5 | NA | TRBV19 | CASSIGGGGNQPQHF | TGTGCCAGTAGTATCGGGGGGGGAGGCAATCAGCCCCAGCATTTT
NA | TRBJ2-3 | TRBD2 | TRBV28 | CASSQPSGTSGEEDTQYF | TGTGCCAGCAGTCAACCCTCCGGGACTAGCGGAGAGGAGGATACGCAGTATTTT